This passage covers 16 T cell receptor beta chains from one sample sequenced in a study of T cells expressing NK-cell markers. From the 5' RACE reads, TCRdb lists one entry per CDR3 protein and no DNA. This table holds more than 400,000 distinct CDR3 sequences. The sequencing input was blood T cells: a sorted CD56 or NKG2C T cell subset, CD4+ or CD8+ T cells, or bulk PBMC T cells (not recorded which). The receptors originated from a woman between 18 and 70 years old in good health.

This CDR3 is CSGIPTGGRGPQHF. The chain combines TRBV20-1 with TRBJ1-5; TCRdb reports TRBD1, a call that lacks DNA to check it against. The CDR3 length is 14 residues. Germline assignment: CDR1 DFQATT and CDR2 SNEGSKA (reference sequence).

The V and J genes are TRBV30 and TRBJ2-5; the D call of TRBD1 rests on TCRdb alone, since no DNA is present to check it. Germline CDR1 is GTSNPN and CDR2 is SVGIG (reference sequence). This CDR3 has 13 amino acids. CDR3 protein: CAWSEGGQETQYF.

The V gene is TRBV20-1, the J gene TRBJ2-3. The CDR3 loop spans 16 amino acids. The germline gives CDR1 DFQATT, CDR2 SNEGSKA (reference sequence). The CDR3 region is CSAPTGFQHPADTQYF.

CDR3 region: CASSYGVPGNTIYF. This chain connects TRBV6-5 to TRBJ1-3. This CDR3 has 14 amino acids. Germline assignment: CDR1 MNHEY and CDR2 SVGAGI.

CDR3 amino acids: CASSGSDRAEKFSGELFF. The chain employs TRBV11-1 and TRBJ2-2; as DNA is missing, the TRBD1 call by TCRdb cannot be tested. The CDR3 sequence is 18 residues long. Germline values: CDR1 SGHAT, CDR2 FQDESV (reference sequence). The variable domain in full, with the rest retrieved from reference TRBV11-1 and TRBJ2-2, is EAEVAQSPRYKITEKSQAVAFWCDPISGHATLYWYRQILGQGPELLVQFQDESVVDDSQLPKDRFSAERLKGVDSTLKIQPAELGDSAMYLCASSGSDRAEKFSGELFFGEGSRLTVL.

V is TRBV7-3 and J is TRBJ2-3; no DNA is available, so the TRBD1 call from TCRdb remains unchecked. Germline assignment: CDR1 SGHTA and CDR2 FQGTGA. The CDR3 consists of 15 residues. The CDR3 protein is CASSTRTGGADTQYF.

The chain employs TRBV5-1 and TRBJ2-5; TCRdb names TRBD2, which stays unverified in the absence of DNA. The CDR3 is made up of 16 amino acids. Per germline, CDR1 SGHRS and CDR2 YFSETQ. The CDR3 is CASSLAAGVLRETQYF.

V and J are TRBV21-1 and TRBJ1-1; TCRdb outputs TRBD1, but without DNA this stays unchecked. TRBV21-1 is assigned pseudogene status. CDR3 size: 15 residues. The CDR3 here is CASSPQVEGKDEAFF.

J is TRBJ1-3 and V is TRBV6-1; without DNA, the TCRdb call of TRBD1 cannot be checked. Germline-derived CDR1 and CDR2 are MNHNS and SASEGT. The CDR3 runs 14 residues. CDR3 loop: CASSAGTVGNTIYF.

V is TRBV20-1 and J is TRBJ1-2; TCRdb names TRBD1, which stays unverified in the absence of DNA. Germline lookup yields CDR1 DFQATT and CDR2 SNEGSKA (reference sequence). The CDR3 is 15 residues long. The CDR3 loop is CSARGPGGLGYGYTF.

V gene TRBV29-1 combines with J gene TRBJ2-5; TCRdb's D gene call, TRBD2, goes unchecked for lack of DNA. The V gene's germline CDR1 is SQVTM and CDR2 ANQGSEA. The length of the CDR3 is 14 residues. The CDR3 spells CSVLSGDPGETQYF.

The chain has TRBV10-3 and TRBJ2-7. Germline values: CDR1 ENHRY, CDR2 SYGVKD. This CDR3 is built from 12 residues. Here the CDR3 reads CAISPSGYEQYF.

V gene TRBV3-1 combines with J gene TRBJ1-5. This CDR3 comprises 15 residues. From germline, CDR1 is LGHDT and CDR2 YNNKEL (reference sequence). The CDR3 loop is CASSPPGLHNQPQHF. The full variable domain, with the rest looked up from reference TRBV3-1 and TRBJ1-5, is DTAVSQTPKYLVTQMGNDKSIKCEQNLGHDTMYWYKQDSKKFLKIMFSYNNKELIINETVPNRFSPKSPDKAHLNLHINSLELGDSAVYFCASSPPGLHNQPQHFGDGTRLSIL.

The V gene is TRBV7-9, the J gene TRBJ2-7; no DNA is available, so the TRBD1 call from TCRdb remains unchecked. Germline V lookup: CDR1 SEHNR, CDR2 FQNEAQ (reference sequence). This CDR3 region has 14 residues. CDR3 in amino acids: CASRPTGLSYEQYF.

The rearrangement joins TRBV12-3 or TRBV12-4 to TRBJ2-2; TCRdb outputs TRBD2, but without DNA this stays unchecked. The CDR3 covers 15 residues. CDR3 amino acids: CASSGGLAGKGELFF.

The rearrangement joins TRBV19 to TRBJ2-1; TCRdb names TRBD1, which stays unverified in the absence of DNA. This CDR3 has 15 residues. Germline V gene lookup returns CDR1 LNHDA and CDR2 SQIVND (reference sequence). CDR3 protein: CASSPTGTRANEQFF. The full variable domain, rest sourced from reference TRBV19 and TRBJ2-1, is DGGITQSPKYLFRKEGQNVTLSCEQNLNHDAMYWYRQDPGQGLRLIYYSQIVNDFQKGDIAEGYSVSREKKESFPLTVTSAQKNPTAFYLCASSPTGTRANEQFFGPGTRLTVL.